These 3 T cell receptor beta chains were all obtained from the same sample, sequenced in a study of beta chain features in type 1 diabetes. Study results and limitations: In every one of the four CD4+ subsets, TCRB CDR3s were moderately but significantly shorter in Type 1 diabetes patients.

Expressed TCRB transcripts were sequenced after all isolated RNA was converted to cDNA. TCRdb keeps only in-frame clones here, not all; method: immunoSEQ multiplex PCR. The sample shows about 160,000 clones, around 8.3% of them seen only once. What these receptors recognize is not known. Sequencing was performed on central memory CD4+ T cells from blood. Receptor source: a woman between 18 and 30 years old with type 1 diabetes.

The chain is built from TRBV4-3 and TRBJ1-6, with 7 bases that match TRBD1. The germline gives CDR1 LGHNA, CDR2 YSLEER. V lost 1 base to trimming and J lost 7 bases; unmatched junction nucleotides: 4. CDR3 length: 15 residues. The CDR3 region is CASSQGTGVNSPLHF. CDR3 sequence (DNA): TGCGCCAGCAGCCAAGGTACAGGGGTGAATTCACCCCTCCACTTT.

The sample holds a few counts of this clone. The gene calls are TRBV7-8 and TRBJ1-6; D is possibly TRBD1 (6 bases). This CDR3 contains 14 residues. V lost 5 bases, J lost 8 bases, and 13 bases lay in between. Germline CDR1 reads SGHVS; CDR2 reads FQNEAQ. The CDR3 nucleotides read TGTGCCAGCAGCCAACAGGGTTGGGATTCACCCCTCCACTTT. Its translation is CASSQQGWDSPLHF.

This rearrangement joins TRBV11-3 to TRBJ2-7; 7 bases line up with TRBD2. The CDR3 runs 13 residues. Germline lookup yields CDR1 SGHNT and CDR2 YENEEA. The ends lost 8 bases at V and 5 bases at J; junction bases unmatched: 9. The CDR3 protein is CASRRTSRNEQYF. In DNA form, the CDR3 reads TGTGCCAGCCGAAGGACTAGTCGGAACGAGCAGTACTTC.